The 31 T cell receptor beta chains presented below share a single source sample, sequenced in a study of blood T cell repertoires in COVID-19. Assay used: immunoSEQ multiplex PCR; TCRdb lists only in-frame clones, some missing. This sample has 45,000 or so clones, with around nine tenths found just once. The specimen was peripheral blood. These receptors originate from a man in his forties or fifties with COVID-19, enrolled during active disease.

V and J are TRBV11-2 and TRBJ2-1; 12 bases agree with TRBD1. After removal of 5 bases from V and 9 bases from J, the junction contained 17 bases not matched to a gene. This CDR3 is built from 18 residues. CDR1 and CDR2 from the germline V gene are SGHAT and FQNNGV. This CDR3 reads CASSPIGAPGQGAVEQFF. DNA for the CDR3: TGTGCCAGCAGCCCCATAGGGGCCCCGGGACAGGGGGCGGTTGAGCAGTTCTTC. The complete variable domain, with remaining parts taken from reference TRBV11-2 and TRBJ2-1, reads EAGVAQSPRYKIIEKRQSVAFWCNPISGHATLYWYQQILGQGPKLLIQFQNNGVVDDSQLPKDRFSAERLKGVDSTLKIQPAKLEDSAVYLCASSPIGAPGQGAVEQFFGPGTRLTVL.

V usage is TRBV19 and J usage is TRBJ2-2; 9 bases match TRBD1. The V gene end was trimmed by 7 bases and the J gene end by 1 base; junction bases not matched to a gene: 4. Germline CDR1 and CDR2: LNHDA and SQIVND (reference sequence). The CDR3 is 15 residues long. CDR3 in amino acids: CASIWGQGNTGELFF. CDR3 coding DNA: TGTGCCAGTATTTGGGGACAGGGGAACACCGGGGAGCTGTTTTTT. Looking up the rest from reference TRBV19 and TRBJ2-2 gives the full variable domain: DGGITQSPKYLFRKEGQNVTLSCEQNLNHDAMYWYRQDPGQGLRLIYYSQIVNDFQKGDIAEGYSVSREKKESFPLTVTSAQKNPTAFYLCASIWGQGNTGELFFGEGSRLTVL.

The rearrangement links TRBV6-2 or TRBV6-3 to TRBJ2-4; TRBD1 might be the D (5 bases). Germline assignment: CDR1 MNHEY and CDR2 SVGEGT. With 6 bases removed from V and 7 bases from J, the gap between germline ends came to 28 bases. The CDR3 consists of 18 residues. CDR3 region: CASRPLAARGLEGNIQYF. CDR3 nucleotides: TGTGCCAGCAGGCCTCTGGCTGCTAGGGGCCTCGAAGGGAACATTCAGTACTTC.

The chain carries TRBV2 and TRBJ2-3, with D hard to call. Looked up from germline, CDR1 is SNHLY and CDR2 is FYNNEI. The CDR3 extends over 11 amino acids. V was shortened by 7 bases and J by 2 bases, with 4 bases between the two germline ends. This chain's CDR3 is CASTLTDTQYF. CDR3 DNA: TGTGCCAGCACCCTCACAGATACGCAGTATTTT.

The rearrangement uses TRBV29-1 and TRBJ1-2; D gene ambiguous. The CDR3 runs 11 residues. Germline V CDR1 and CDR2: SQVTM, ANQGSEA. Trimming pared 6 bases from V and 8 bases from J, leaving 13 bases between. Here the CDR3 DNA reads TGCAGCGTGGACGGAGGATCCGGCTACACCTTC. This encodes CSVDGGSGYTF.

The chain recombines TRBV6-5 with TRBJ1-1; D perhaps matches TRBD1 (6 bases). This CDR3 is 15 amino acids long. V was trimmed by 7 bases and J by 4 bases, leaving 19 bases between them. Germline V gene lookup returns CDR1 MNHEY and CDR2 SVGAGI. The CDR3 region has the DNA TGTGCCAGCACCCCATTAAGTCAGGGGTCCACTGAAGCTTTCTTT. This gives the protein CASTPLSQGSTEAFF.

The rearrangement joins TRBV13 to TRBJ2-3; TRBD2 matches 8 bases. Germline V gives CDR1 PRHDT, CDR2 FYEKMQ (reference sequence). The V and J ends lost 4 bases and 4 bases, in that order; junction bases with no gene match: 7. The CDR3 length is 15 residues. The chain's CDR3 is CASSSQRESPDTQYF. The CDR3 DNA reads as TGTGCCAGCAGCTCCCAGCGGGAGTCCCCAGATACGCAGTATTTT.

The chain recombines TRBV10-3 with TRBJ1-1; D remains ambiguous. The CDR3 runs 14 residues. With 5 bases removed from V and 3 bases from J, the gap between germline ends came to 13 bases. Per germline, CDR1 ENHRY and CDR2 SYGVKD. CDR3 DNA sequence: TGTGCCATCAGTTTGGGAGGGAAGGACACTGAAGCTTTCTTT. Protein product: CAISLGGKDTEAFF.

The J gene is TRBJ2-7, the V gene TRBV11-3, with D perhaps TRBD1 (5 bases). V shed 5 bases and J shed 2 bases, with 10 bases lying between them. This CDR3 comprises 13 residues. The germline CDR1 and CDR2 sequences are SGHNT and YENEEA. The CDR3 spells CASSQTAAYEQYF. The CDR3 coding sequence is TGTGCCAGCAGCCAGACAGCAGCCTACGAGCAGTACTTC.

The rearrangement links TRBV7-3 to TRBJ1-1; the match to TRBD1 covers 9 bases. Germline CDR1 SGHTA, CDR2 FQGTGA. The CDR3 has 13 residues. Trimming at V came to 3 bases and at J to 4 bases, leaving 0 bases not matched to a gene. This chain's CDR3 is CASSLGQGTEAFF. CDR3 DNA sequence: TGTGCCAGCAGCTTGGGACAGGGCACTGAAGCTTTCTTT.

The gene calls are TRBV6-4 and TRBJ1-6; 7 nucleotides match TRBD1. The V gene's germline CDR1 is MRHNA and CDR2 SNTAGT. This CDR3 has 16 amino acids. J gave up 10 bases and V 6 bases, and 15 bases lay outside the gene matches. The DNA of the CDR3 is TGTGCCAGCAGCCGTAAGGACAGGACTATAGGATCACCCCTCCACTTT. Translated, it gives CASSRKDRTIGSPLHF.

The chain is built from TRBV7-9 and TRBJ1-6; a possible D gene is TRBD1 (5 bases). Trimming took off 5 bases at V and 10 bases at J, with 15 bases between the two ends. Looked up from germline, CDR1 is SEHNR and CDR2 is FQNEAQ (reference sequence). This CDR3 spans 14 amino acids. The CDR3 region is CASSLTVVGSPLHF. CDR3 DNA: TGTGCCAGCAGCCTGACAGTCGTCGGCTCACCCCTCCACTTT.

The chain carries TRBV9 and TRBJ1-1; D gene unclear. This CDR3 has 15 amino acids. The V end was cut by 4 bases, the J end by 4 bases, with 17 bases between. Per germline, CDR1 SGDLS and CDR2 YYNGEE. CDR3 DNA: TGTGCCAGCAGCCCATCCGGTGGCGGTGGCACTGAAGCTTTCTTT. As protein: CASSPSGGGGTEAFF. The full variable domain, its missing parts supplied by reference TRBV9 and TRBJ1-1, is DSGVTQTPKHLITATGQRVTLRCSPRSGDLSVYWYQQSLDQGLQFLIQYYNGEERAKGNILERFSAQQFPDLHSELNLSSLELGDSALYFCASSPSGGGGTEAFFGQGTRLTVV.

The V gene is TRBV4-1, the J gene TRBJ2-6; TRBD1 aligns across 7 bases. CDR1 is MGHRA and CDR2 is YSYEKL in the germline V gene. V trimming: 4 bases; J trimming: 0 bases; junction bases outside the gene matches: 15. The CDR3 has 20 amino acids. The CDR3 loop is CASSPTGGQPVISGANVLTF. The CDR3, as DNA: TGCGCCAGCAGCCCGACTGGGGGACAGCCTGTTATCTCTGGGGCCAACGTCCTGACTTTC.

The chain recombines TRBV5-1 with TRBJ1-1; D is ambiguous. The CDR3 sequence is 14 residues long. The germline CDR1 and CDR2 sequences are SGHRS and YFSETQ. Trimming pared 3 bases from V and 1 base from J, leaving 10 bases between. This chain's CDR3 is CASSYLSGNTEAFF. The CDR3 region has the DNA TGCGCCAGCAGCTACCTAAGCGGGAACACTGAAGCTTTCTTT.

The DNA of the CDR3 is TGTGCCAGCAGCCCTCCTAGCGGGGGGGCCGGTGAGCAGTTCTTC. As protein: CASSPPSGGAGEQFF. The chain has TRBV9 and TRBJ2-1; 12 nucleotides line up with TRBD2. The CDR3 is 15 amino acids. V lost 4 bases and J lost 9; bases outside the gene matches: 8. Germline CDR1 SGDLS, CDR2 YYNGEE.

CDR3 DNA: TGTGCCAGCAGCTCACAGGGTGGTACCGGGGAGCTGTTTTTT. It encodes CASSSQGGTGELFF. This rearrangement joins TRBV6-4 to TRBJ2-2; D is possibly TRBD1 (6 bases). Trimming removed 6 bases at V and 5 bases at J, with 13 bases between. Germline V gene sequence: CDR1 MRHNA, CDR2 SNTAGT. This CDR3 has 14 amino acids.

The sample holds one count of this clone. The chain recombines TRBV24-1 with TRBJ2-1; D is perhaps TRBD2 (5 bases). The germline CDR1 and CDR2 sequences are KGHDR and SFDVKD. The CDR3 is made up of 15 amino acids. V was trimmed by 3 bases and J by 6 bases, leaving 14 bases between them. CDR3 amino acids: CATSDNRLGSNEQFF. The CDR3 bases are TGTGCCACCAGTGATAACCGGTTAGGGAGCAATGAGCAGTTCTTC.

The chain recombines TRBV2 with TRBJ1-5; the match to TRBD1 covers 8 bases. The CDR3 runs to 15 residues. V shed 7 bases and J 2 bases; nucleotides not matched to a gene: 7. The germline CDR1 and CDR2 sequences are SNHLY and FYNNEI. The CDR3 here is CASTKDRVGNQPQHF. The DNA for the CDR3 is TGTGCCAGCACTAAGGACAGGGTGGGCAATCAGCCCCAGCATTTT. Based on the CDR3 plus reference TRBV2 and TRBJ1-5, the full variable domain is EPEVTQTPSHQVTQMGQEVILRCVPISNHLYFYWYRQILGQKVEFLVSFYNNEISEKSEIFDDQFSVERPDGSNFTLKIRSTKLEDSAMYFCASTKDRVGNQPQHFGDGTRLSIL.

V is TRBV28 and J is TRBJ2-5; TRBD2 aligns across 11 bases. V gave up 6 bases and J gave up 3 bases; unmatched junction bases: 9. Looked up from germline, CDR1 is MDHEN and CDR2 is SYDVKM. The CDR3 is 16 residues long. Written as DNA, the CDR3 is TGTGCCAGCAGCGCCACTAGCGGGAGAGTTGAAGAGACCCAGTACTTC. Residues: CASSATSGRVEETQYF.

This chain links TRBV18 with TRBJ1-2; unclear D gene. The V gene's germline CDR1 is KGHSH and CDR2 LQKENI. The CDR3 contains 13 residues. V lost 3 bases and J 6 bases, leaving 11 bases between the germline ends. The chain's CDR3 is CASSPSGMNGYTF. The CDR3 region has the DNA TGTGCCAGCTCACCGTCGGGGATGAATGGCTACACCTTC.

The V and J genes are TRBV11-3 and TRBJ2-3; the match to TRBD2 covers 9 bases. Germline V CDR1 and CDR2: SGHNT, YENEEA. The CDR3 is 19 amino acids. With V trimmed by 1 base and J by 5 bases, 16 bases remained unmatched. CDR3 DNA: TGTGCCAGCAGCTTAGTCGGGGGACTTAGCGGGAGTGGATTAGATACGCAGTATTTT. Its protein product is CASSLVGGLSGSGLDTQYF.

The chain couples TRBV25-1 to TRBJ2-1, with D possibly being TRBD2 (6 bases). CDR3 length: 13 amino acids. Per the germline V gene, CDR1 is MGHDK and CDR2 is SYGVNS. The V gene lost 8 bases and the J gene lost 7 bases, with 15 bases spanning the gap. The CDR3 region is CASGRAGGNEQFF. The CDR3 DNA follows: TGTGCCAGCGGACGAGCGGGCGGAAATGAGCAGTTCTTC.

The V and J genes are TRBV11-2 and TRBJ1-3, with unresolved D. V dropped 5 bases and J dropped 1 base, with 3 bases sitting between them. Germline V gives CDR1 SGHAT, CDR2 FQNNGV. This CDR3 comprises 12 residues. CDR3 protein: CASSISGNTIYF. In nucleotides, the CDR3 is TGTGCCAGCAGCATATCTGGAAACACCATATATTTT. The variable domain in full, completed from reference TRBV11-2 and TRBJ1-3, reads EAGVAQSPRYKIIEKRQSVAFWCNPISGHATLYWYQQILGQGPKLLIQFQNNGVVDDSQLPKDRFSAERLKGVDSTLKIQPAKLEDSAVYLCASSISGNTIYFGEGSWLTVV.

This clone is a singleton in its sample. The J gene is TRBJ2-2, the V gene TRBV11-2; TRBD1 is a possible D gene (6 bases). The CDR3 loop spans 16 amino acids. Trimming removed 5 bases from V and 2 bases from J, with 15 bases in between. CDR1 is SGHAT, CDR2 FQNNGV, per germline. CDR3 protein: CASSHTRDKNTGELFF. The DNA for the CDR3 is TGTGCCAGCAGCCACACTCGGGACAAAAACACCGGGGAGCTGTTTTTT.

This clone appeared a single time. The chain is built from TRBV19 and TRBJ1-5; D call uncertain. Germline V lookup: CDR1 LNHDA, CDR2 SQIVND (reference sequence). This CDR3 is built from 17 residues. V lost 7 bases and J 1 base, leaving 20 bases between the germline ends. CDR3 sequence (DNA): TGTGCCAGTACAACACCGGGGAATGAAGCAAGCAATCAGCCCCAGCATTTT. Its protein product is CASTTPGNEASNQPQHF.

This clone was seen only once. The V call is TRBV6-1, the J call TRBJ2-5, with D uncertain. V lost 0 bases to trimming and J lost 3 bases, with 14 bases between them. The germline V gene encodes CDR1 MNHNS and CDR2 SASEGT. The CDR3 runs 16 residues. CDR3 bases: TGTGCCAGCAGTGAAGCTGGCAGGCAACCAAAAGAGACCCAGTACTTC. Translating it yields CASSEAGRQPKETQYF.

The chain couples TRBV7-2 to TRBJ2-5; D may be TRBD2 (6 bases). Germline assignment: CDR1 SGHTA and CDR2 FQGNSA. With 6 bases removed from V and 2 bases from J, the gap between germline ends came to 16 bases. CDR3 length: 15 residues. The CDR3 protein is CASRRSAGSQETQYF. CDR3 nucleotides: TGTGCCAGCAGGCGCAGTGCGGGGTCGCAAGAGACCCAGTACTTC.

This chain joins TRBV4-1 and TRBJ2-5; maybe TRBD2 (6 bases). Germline V CDR1 and CDR2: MGHRA, YSYEKL. The CDR3 contains 16 residues. Trimming took 1 base from V and 1 from J, leaving 13 bases between them. CDR3 region: CASSQGGAGTQETQYF. For the CDR3, the DNA is TGCGCCAGCAGCCAAGGCGGGGCGGGGACCCAAGAGACCCAGTACTTC.

The gene calls are TRBV2 and TRBJ2-7; 9 bases are a match to TRBD1. Germline CDR1 and CDR2: SNHLY and FYNNEI. The V gene end was trimmed by 7 bases and the J gene end by 3 bases; junction bases not matched to a gene: 4. The CDR3 runs to 13 residues. The CDR3 DNA reads as TGTGCCAGCAAGAGGACAGGGGTCTACGAGCAGTACTTC. Its protein is CASKRTGVYEQYF.

The chain employs TRBV5-1 and TRBJ2-2; D unresolved. Germline V lookup: CDR1 SGHRS, CDR2 YFSETQ. The CDR3 length is 15 residues. Trimming pared 0 bases from V and 1 base from J, leaving 7 bases between. The CDR3 region is CASSLARQNTGELFF. The CDR3 DNA reads as TGCGCCAGCAGCTTGGCCAGACAGAACACCGGGGAGCTGTTTTTT.